Detailed here is one T cell receptor (beta chain). Its antigen is still unknown. Primers included in the PCR were 60 Vbeta and 13 Jbeta primers. The protocol was immunoSEQ multiplex PCR, while the TCRdb copy is restricted to in-frame clones and leaves out a portion. The data show roughly 250,000 clones, 84% seen once. This sample was included in a study of cytomegalovirus exposure and HLA in healthy donors. Background on the study: Assignment to the Caucasian-associated ancestry cluster applied to more than 75% of the approximately 420 genotyped donors. The study, taken as a whole, reports: When a later analysis compared HLA-associated TCR beta chains with equally common others, the HLA-associated chains turned out to be more clonally expanded and to have lower generation probabilities. The study designated 150 or so TCR beta chains cytomegalovirus-associated. As a later analysis revealed, the rate of TCR association differed by HLA locus, with DRB1 most and HLA-C fewest.

V dropped 0 bases and J dropped 5; count of bases not matched to a gene: 3. Per the germline V gene, CDR1 is SGDLS and CDR2 is YYNGEE. This CDR3 has 15 residues. Input material: PBMCs. The V and J genes are TRBV9 and TRBJ2-7; 12 bases are shared with TRBD2. The TCR comes from a woman aged 40-49 years in good health and CMV-seropositive. The DNA for the CDR3 is TGTGCCAGCAGCGTAGGGACTAGCGGGAAACACGAGCAGTACTTC. As protein: CASSVGTSGKHEQYF.